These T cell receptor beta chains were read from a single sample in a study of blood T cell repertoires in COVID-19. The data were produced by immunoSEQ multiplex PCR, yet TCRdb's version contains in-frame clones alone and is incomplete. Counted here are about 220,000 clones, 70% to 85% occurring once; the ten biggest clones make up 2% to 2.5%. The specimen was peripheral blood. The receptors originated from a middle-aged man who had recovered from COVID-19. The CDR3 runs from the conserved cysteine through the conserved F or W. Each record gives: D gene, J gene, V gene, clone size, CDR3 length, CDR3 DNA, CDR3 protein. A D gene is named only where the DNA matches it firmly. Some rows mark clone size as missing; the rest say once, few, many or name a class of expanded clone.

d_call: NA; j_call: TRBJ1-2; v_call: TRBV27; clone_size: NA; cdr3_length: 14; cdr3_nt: TGTGCCAGCAGCCACGACCGGGGACTATATGGCTACACCTTC; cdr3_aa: CASSHDRGLYGYTF
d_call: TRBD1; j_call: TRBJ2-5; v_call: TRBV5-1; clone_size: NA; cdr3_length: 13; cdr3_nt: TGCGCCAGCAGCGCACAGGGGGAAGAGACCCAGTACTTC; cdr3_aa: CASSAQGEETQYF
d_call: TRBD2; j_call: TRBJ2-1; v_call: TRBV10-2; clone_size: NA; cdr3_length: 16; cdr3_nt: TGCGCCAGCAGTCCGACTAGCGACTCCCCTATGAATGAGCAGTTCTTC; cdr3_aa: CASSPTSDSPMNEQFF
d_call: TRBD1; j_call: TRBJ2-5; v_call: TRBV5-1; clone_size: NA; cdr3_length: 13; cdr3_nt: TGCGCCAGCGGCTACAGGGGGGACCAGACCCAGTACTTC; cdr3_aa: CASGYRGDQTQYF
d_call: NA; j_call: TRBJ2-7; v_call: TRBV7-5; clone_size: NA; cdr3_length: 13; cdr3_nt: TGTGTCCTAAAGGGTGGGAGCGGGGACGAGCAGTACTTC; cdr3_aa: CVLKGGSGDEQYF
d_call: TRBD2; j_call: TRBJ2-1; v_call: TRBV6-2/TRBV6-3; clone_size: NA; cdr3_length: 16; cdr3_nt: TGTGCCAGCAGTTACATCCCTAGCGGGGGGAGGAATGAGCAGTTCTTC; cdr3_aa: CASSYIPSGGRNEQFF
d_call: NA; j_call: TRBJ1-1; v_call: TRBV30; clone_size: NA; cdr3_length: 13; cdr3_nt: TGTGCCTGGAGTAAAGACATGAACACTGAAGCTTTCTTT; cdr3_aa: CAWSKDMNTEAFF
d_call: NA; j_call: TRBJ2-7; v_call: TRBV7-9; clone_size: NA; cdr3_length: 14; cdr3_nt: TGTGCCAGCAGCTTAGCGCGACATCCCTACGAGCAGTACTTC; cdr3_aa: CASSLARHPYEQYF
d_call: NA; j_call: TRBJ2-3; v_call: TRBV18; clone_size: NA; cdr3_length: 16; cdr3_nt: TGTGCCAGCTCACCAAGTCCAGGGCTTTTGGAAGATACGCAGTATTTT; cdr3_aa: CASSPSPGLLEDTQYF
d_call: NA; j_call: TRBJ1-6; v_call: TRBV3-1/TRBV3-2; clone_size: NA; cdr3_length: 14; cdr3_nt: TGTGCCAGCAGGCCACGTATGGCCAATTCACCCCTCCACTTT; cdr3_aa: CASRPRMANSPLHF
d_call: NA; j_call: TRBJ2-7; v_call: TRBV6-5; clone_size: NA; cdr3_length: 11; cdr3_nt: TGTGCCAGCAGTTATACGGACGAGCAGTACTTC; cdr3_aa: CASSYTDEQYF
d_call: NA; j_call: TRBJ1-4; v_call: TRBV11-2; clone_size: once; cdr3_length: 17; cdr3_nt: TGTGCCAGCAGCCCCGGGGGGGGCCGGGGAGAACTGGAAAAACTGTTTTTT; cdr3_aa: CASSPGGGRGELEKLFF
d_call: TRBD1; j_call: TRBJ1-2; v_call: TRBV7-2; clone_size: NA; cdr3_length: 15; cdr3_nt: TGTGCCAGCAGCTTGAACAGGGGGCGAAACTATGGCTACACCTTC; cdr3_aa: CASSLNRGRNYGYTF
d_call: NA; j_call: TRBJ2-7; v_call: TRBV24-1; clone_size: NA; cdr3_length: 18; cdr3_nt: TGTGCCACCAGTGATTTGCGCAGGGGTGTTCGTGGGATCTACGAGCAGTACTTC; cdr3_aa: CATSDLRRGVRGIYEQYF
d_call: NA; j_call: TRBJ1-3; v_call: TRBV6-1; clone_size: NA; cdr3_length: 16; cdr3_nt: TGTGCCAGCAGTGAAGCGGGCAGTCTGGTAGGAAACACCATATATTTT; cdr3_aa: CASSEAGSLVGNTIYF
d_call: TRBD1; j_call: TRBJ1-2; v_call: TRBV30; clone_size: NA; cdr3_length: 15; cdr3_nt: TGTGCCTGGAGAGCCTGGGACAGGATGGAATCTGGCTACACCTTC; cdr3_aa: CAWRAWDRMESGYTF
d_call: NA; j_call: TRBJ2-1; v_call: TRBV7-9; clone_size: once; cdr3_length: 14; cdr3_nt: TGTGCCAGCAGCTACGACGGGACCTACAATGAGCAGTTCTTC; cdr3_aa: CASSYDGTYNEQFF
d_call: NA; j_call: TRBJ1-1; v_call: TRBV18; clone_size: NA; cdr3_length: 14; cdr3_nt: TGTGCCAGCTCACCGAGCAGGGGAGACACTGAAGCTTTCTTT; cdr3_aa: CASSPSRGDTEAFF
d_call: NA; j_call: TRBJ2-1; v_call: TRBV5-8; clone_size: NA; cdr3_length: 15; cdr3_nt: TGTGCCAGCAGCTTGGACTTTAGCTCCTACAATGAGCAGTTCTTC; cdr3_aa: CASSLDFSSYNEQFF
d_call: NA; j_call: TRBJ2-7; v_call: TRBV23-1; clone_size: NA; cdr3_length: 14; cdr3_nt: TGCGCCAGCAGTCGTAGTAGCGACCCCTACGAGCAGTACTTC; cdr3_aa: CASSRSSDPYEQYF
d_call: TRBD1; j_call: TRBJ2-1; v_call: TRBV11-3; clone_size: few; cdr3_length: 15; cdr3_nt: TGTGCCAGCAGCTATACAGGGGGCTTCGATAATGAGCAGTTCTTC; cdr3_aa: CASSYTGGFDNEQFF
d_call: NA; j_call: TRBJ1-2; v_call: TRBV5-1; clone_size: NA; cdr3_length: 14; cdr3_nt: TGCGCCAGCAGTCTTGGACCGTCGGGAGGGGGCTACACCTTC; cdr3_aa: CASSLGPSGGGYTF